This section outlines one T cell receptor beta chain sequence together with its context. The antigen remains unidentified. This sample was included in a study of cytomegalovirus exposure and HLA in healthy donors. The study, taken as a whole, reports: Follow-up analysis seemed to connect common viral pathogens with several of the most significant clusters identified. Reports showed the classifier diagnosing cytomegalovirus status with high specificity and sensitivity. Cytomegalovirus-associated status was assigned to 150 or so TCR beta chains.

Use of 60 Vbeta and 13 Jbeta primers characterized the PCR. The assay was immunoSEQ multiplex PCR, and TCRdb's table has in-frame clones only and misses some. Counted here are around 220,000 clones, roughly 85% occurring once; the ten biggest clones make up around 1.8%. The germline gives CDR1 SGHNT, CDR2 YENEEA. The CDR3 extends over 15 amino acids. Deletions cut 8 bases from V and 1 base from J, with 17 bases between. Material for sequencing was PBMCs. This rearrangement joins TRBV11-3 to TRBJ1-2; D call uncertain. This receptor was identified in a man aged 18 to 29 in good health and CMV-seronegative. CDR3 nucleotides: TGTGCCAGCGGCGGGCGTCTGGGTCTTAACTATGGCTACACCTTC. This encodes CASGGRLGLNYGYTF.